This is a list of T cell receptor beta chains from one sample in a study of T cell changes during pregnancy in multiple sclerosis. Clones were sequenced by immunoSEQ multiplex PCR, and TCRdb holds only the in-frame ones, with some missing. The data show tens of thousands of clones, with about 90% seen just once and approximately 0.6% held by the top ten. The source was CD4+ T cells from peripheral blood mononuclear cells, collected after pregnancy. All receptors come from a female donor with multiple sclerosis, enrolled in a pregnancy study. Each CDR3 is given with its conserved first and last residue. A D gene is named only where the DNA matches it firmly. Clone size is shown for a subset of rows, as once, few, many or a class of expanded clone.

size: -
V: TRBV7-2
J: TRBJ1-1
D: -
length: 14
DNA: TGTGCCAGCAGCTTAGTACTCATGAACACTGAAGCTTTCTTT
CDR3: CASSLVLMNTEAFF

size: -
V: TRBV7-2
J: TRBJ1-2
D: -
length: 14
DNA: TGTGCCAGCAGCTTGTTCGACAGGAACTATGGCTACACCTTC
CDR3: CASSLFDRNYGYTF

size: once
V: TRBV7-2
J: TRBJ2-2
D: TRBD1
length: 11
DNA: TGTGCCAGCAGCTTCACAGGGGGGCTGTTTTTT
CDR3: CASSFTGGLFF

size: -
V: TRBV2
J: TRBJ1-2
D: TRBD1
length: 15
DNA: TGTGCCAGCAGAACAGGGGGGACCTCTAACTATGGCTACACCTTC
CDR3: CASRTGGTSNYGYTF

size: -
V: TRBV7-3
J: TRBJ2-1
D: TRBD2
length: 17
DNA: TGTGCCAGCGGGCGCCCCTTACAGCTCCGGGGGGACAATGAGCAGTTCTTC
CDR3: CASGRPLQLRGDNEQFF

size: few
V: TRBV29-1
J: TRBJ1-1
D: -
length: 11
DNA: TGCAGCGTTGGTCCGGGGGCTGAAGCTTTCTTT
CDR3: CSVGPGAEAFF

size: -
V: TRBV14
J: TRBJ1-1
D: -
length: 16
DNA: TGTGCCAGCAGCCTAGCTGGGGGGATTCGGGACACTGAAGCTTTCTTT
CDR3: CASSLAGGIRDTEAFF

size: -
V: TRBV19
J: TRBJ1-5
D: -
length: 17
DNA: TGTGCCAGTAGCCCAATAAAGGGAGGGAGTACAAATCAGCCCCAGCATTTT
CDR3: CASSPIKGGSTNQPQHF

size: -
V: TRBV15
J: TRBJ2-4
D: -
length: 16
DNA: TGTGCCACCAGCAGAACTACGGATCTAGCCAAAAACATTCAGTACTTC
CDR3: CATSRTTDLAKNIQYF

size: -
V: TRBV19
J: TRBJ1-2
D: -
length: 15
DNA: TGTGCCAGTAGTATCAACAGGGCTCCTAACTATGGCTACACCTTC
CDR3: CASSINRAPNYGYTF

size: -
V: TRBV7-2
J: TRBJ1-4
D: -
length: 16
DNA: TGTGCCAGCAGCTTAGTAGCGCGCGGGGTGAATGAAAAACTGTTTTTT
CDR3: CASSLVARGVNEKLFF

size: -
V: TRBV4-3
J: TRBJ1-2
D: -
length: 15
DNA: TGCGCCAGCAGCCAAGATGAGCGCGCAGGGGACGGCTACACCTTC
CDR3: CASSQDERAGDGYTF

size: -
V: TRBV2
J: TRBJ1-1
D: TRBD1
length: 14
DNA: TGTGCCAGCAGCTTGGACAGGGGGAACACTGAAGCTTTCTTT
CDR3: CASSLDRGNTEAFF

size: -
V: TRBV29-1
J: TRBJ1-1
D: -
length: 13
DNA: TGCAGCGTTGTCTGGCAGGCTGGCACTGAAGCTTTCTTT
CDR3: CSVVWQAGTEAFF

size: once
V: TRBV4-2
J: TRBJ2-1
D: -
length: 13
DNA: TGTGCCAGCAGCCAAGAAGTGAGAAATGAGCAGTTCTTC
CDR3: CASSQEVRNEQFF

size: -
V: TRBV30
J: TRBJ1-2
D: TRBD1
length: 14
DNA: TGTGCCTGGGCCCCGTCGGGACAGGGCTATGGCTACACCTTC
CDR3: CAWAPSGQGYGYTF

size: -
V: TRBV7-2
J: TRBJ2-7
D: TRBD1
length: 15
DNA: TGTGCCAGCGGCCGTGCGGGACAGGGGGCTGGGGAGCAGTACTTC
CDR3: CASGRAGQGAGEQYF

size: -
V: TRBV19
J: TRBJ1-1
D: TRBD1
length: 13
DNA: TGTGCCAGTATGGGACAGGCTGAAGCTGAAGCTTTCTTT
CDR3: CASMGQAEAEAFF

size: -
V: TRBV12-5
J: TRBJ1-2
D: -
length: 11
DNA: TGTGCTAGTGGAGCGGGGTATGGCTACACCTTC
CDR3: CASGAGYGYTF

size: -
V: TRBV7-3
J: TRBJ2-2
D: -
length: 16
DNA: TGTGCCAGCAGCTTAGGGCGGGCACCGAACACCGGGGAGCTGTTTTTT
CDR3: CASSLGRAPNTGELFF

size: -
V: TRBV6-5
J: TRBJ1-2
D: -
length: 16
DNA: TGTGCCAGCAGTTTAAGAGGCCCTGCGGGTAGCTATGGCTACACCTTC
CDR3: CASSLRGPAGSYGYTF

size: -
V: TRBV19
J: TRBJ1-1
D: -
length: 11
DNA: TGTGCCAGTAGGGACTACACTGAAGCTTTCTTT
CDR3: CASRDYTEAFF

size: -
V: TRBV11-3
J: TRBJ2-1
D: TRBD1
length: 15
DNA: TGTGCCAGCAGCCAAAGGGGGCAGGCCCGCAATGAGCAGTTCTTC
CDR3: CASSQRGQARNEQFF

size: -
V: TRBV15
J: TRBJ2-7
D: TRBD1
length: 18
DNA: TGTGCCACCAGCAGAGGAGGTAGCGTTGGGACAGGGAGTTACGAGCAGTACTTC
CDR3: CATSRGGSVGTGSYEQYF

size: -
V: TRBV29-1
J: TRBJ2-4
D: TRBD1
length: 13
DNA: TGCAGCGTTCCCGGACAGGTCAAAAACATTCAGTACTTC
CDR3: CSVPGQVKNIQYF

size: -
V: TRBV6-5
J: TRBJ1-1
D: -
length: 13
DNA: TGTGCCAGCAGTTACGGCCAGGCCACTGAAGCTTTCTTT
CDR3: CASSYGQATEAFF

size: -
V: TRBV14
J: TRBJ1-2
D: -
length: 14
DNA: TGTGCCAGCAGCCAAGAGACAGGACTCTATGGCTACACCTTC
CDR3: CASSQETGLYGYTF

size: -
V: TRBV30
J: TRBJ1-1
D: -
length: 12
DNA: TGTGCCTGGAAACAGAGGAACACTGAAGCTTTCTTT
CDR3: CAWKQRNTEAFF

size: -
V: TRBV7-2
J: TRBJ2-3
D: -
length: 15
DNA: TGTGCCAGCATGGCTGTGGGCCCGATCACAGATACGCAGTATTTT
CDR3: CASMAVGPITDTQYF

size: -
V: TRBV5-4
J: TRBJ2-1
D: -
length: 15
DNA: TGTGCCAGCAGCTTCCCGGACAGATTATACAATGAGCAGTTCTTC
CDR3: CASSFPDRLYNEQFF

size: -
V: TRBV19
J: TRBJ2-1
D: -
length: 16
DNA: TGTGCCAGTAGTATAAGGGGGGGGAATCCCTACAATGAGCAGTTCTTC
CDR3: CASSIRGGNPYNEQFF

size: -
V: TRBV5-1
J: TRBJ1-1
D: -
length: 14
DNA: TGCGCCAGCAGCCAGGAAGGAGGGCTGGCTGAAGCTTTCTTT
CDR3: CASSQEGGLAEAFF

size: once
V: TRBV19
J: TRBJ1-1
D: TRBD1
length: 12
DNA: TGTGCCAGTAGTGAAAGCCGGGGACAGGCTTTCTTT
CDR3: CASSESRGQAFF

size: -
V: TRBV19
J: TRBJ1-6
D: -
length: 18
DNA: TGTGCCAGTAGTATTGGAAGGGGACTTAGCTCCTATAATTCACCCCTCCACTTT
CDR3: CASSIGRGLSSYNSPLHF

size: -
V: TRBV27
J: TRBJ2-5
D: -
length: 13
DNA: TGTGCCAGCAGTTTTAGGGGCGTCGGGACCCAGTACTTC
CDR3: CASSFRGVGTQYF

size: few
V: TRBV5-4
J: TRBJ1-1
D: TRBD1
length: 15
DNA: TGTGCCAGCAGCTTAGGGACAGGGGCGATGACTGAAGCTTTCTTT
CDR3: CASSLGTGAMTEAFF

size: -
V: TRBV7-2
J: TRBJ1-2
D: TRBD1
length: 12
DNA: TGTGCCAGCAGCTCAGACAGGGGTGGCTACACCTTC
CDR3: CASSSDRGGYTF

size: -
V: TRBV5-4
J: TRBJ1-4
D: TRBD1
length: 14
DNA: TGTGCCAGCAGCGGCGGGACAGGGAGGGAAAAACTGTTTTTT
CDR3: CASSGGTGREKLFF

size: once
V: TRBV7-3
J: TRBJ1-2
D: -
length: 13
DNA: TGTGCCAGCAGCGGGGGCAGGGGCTATGGCTACACCTTC
CDR3: CASSGGRGYGYTF

size: -
V: TRBV7-3
J: TRBJ2-6
D: -
length: 17
DNA: TGTGCCAGACGAGGGGGAAATCTTCATAGTGGGGCCAACGTCCTGACTTTC
CDR3: CARRGGNLHSGANVLTF

size: -
V: TRBV4-3
J: TRBJ1-1
D: -
length: 15
DNA: TGCGCCAGCAGCCAGGAACAGGGTAGAGATACTGAAGCTTTCTTT
CDR3: CASSQEQGRDTEAFF

size: -
V: TRBV18
J: TRBJ2-3
D: TRBD2
length: 19
DNA: TGTGCCAGCTCACCACTCTCCCGGGGGGGTCCCCTGAGCACAGATACGCAGTATTTT
CDR3: CASSPLSRGGPLSTDTQYF